The rows below give T cell receptor beta chains drawn from one sample of a study of OX40 agonist ivuxolimab in advanced cancers. Generated by immunoSEQ multiplex PCR, the TCRdb table keeps only in-frame clones and is missing some. The sample records around 60,000 clones, 70% to 90% being singletons. Sequences were derived from CD4+ or CD8+ T cells sorted from blood, sampled in a trial of the OX40 agonist ivuxolimab. The receptors were sampled from an adult with an advanced solid tumor such as melanoma, head and neck, liver or kidney cancer. Each CDR3 is given with its conserved first and last residue. The D gene is left open where the match is weak. The size entry is marked missing in some rows and otherwise reads once, few, many or a size class.

D gene: TRBD1; J gene: TRBJ1-1; clone size: .; V gene: TRBV29-1; CDR3 protein: CSVDRGSVTEAFF; CDR3 DNA: TGCAGCGTTGACAGGGGGAGTGTCACTGAAGCTTTCTTT
D gene: .; J gene: TRBJ2-5; clone size: .; V gene: TRBV6-5; CDR3 protein: CASSYSPAGWGETQYF; CDR3 DNA: TGTGCCAGCAGTTACTCCCCAGCAGGCTGGGGAGAGACCCAGTACTTC
D gene: .; J gene: TRBJ1-1; clone size: once; V gene: TRBV7-2; CDR3 protein: CASSGRSAFF; CDR3 DNA: TGTGCCAGCAGCGGACGGAGCGCTTTCTTT
D gene: TRBD2; J gene: TRBJ2-5; clone size: .; V gene: TRBV5-4; CDR3 protein: CASSSALAGGETQYF; CDR3 DNA: TGTGCCAGCAGCTCGGCTCTAGCGGGAGGTGAGACCCAGTACTTC
D gene: TRBD2; J gene: TRBJ2-2; clone size: .; V gene: TRBV5-1; CDR3 protein: CASSLALGGPGELFF; CDR3 DNA: TGCGCCAGCAGCTTGGCCCTGGGAGGGCCCGGGGAGCTGTTTTTT
D gene: .; J gene: TRBJ1-5; clone size: .; V gene: TRBV11-2; CDR3 protein: CASSLDFRGTGNQPQHF; CDR3 DNA: TGTGCCAGCAGCTTAGATTTCCGGGGTACCGGCAATCAGCCCCAGCATTTT
D gene: TRBD2; J gene: TRBJ2-1; clone size: .; V gene: TRBV7-2; CDR3 protein: CASIPGLAGYNEQFF; CDR3 DNA: TGTGCCAGCATACCTGGACTAGCGGGCTACAATGAGCAGTTCTTC
D gene: TRBD2; J gene: TRBJ2-1; clone size: .; V gene: TRBV7-2; CDR3 protein: CASSSTSGRGYNEQFF; CDR3 DNA: TGTGCCAGCAGCTCTACTAGCGGGAGGGGTTACAATGAGCAGTTCTTC
D gene: .; J gene: TRBJ1-2; clone size: .; V gene: TRBV19; CDR3 protein: CASSIQGNYGYTF; CDR3 DNA: TGTGCCAGTAGTATTCAGGGCAACTATGGCTACACCTTC
D gene: TRBD2; J gene: TRBJ2-3; clone size: .; V gene: TRBV7-2; CDR3 protein: CASSLVPSGRMLDTQYF; CDR3 DNA: TGTGCCAGCAGCTTAGTTCCTAGCGGGAGGATGTTGGATACGCAGTATTTT
D gene: .; J gene: TRBJ2-7; clone size: .; V gene: TRBV7-9; CDR3 protein: CASSLEYYEQYF; CDR3 DNA: TGTGCCAGCAGCCTTGAATACTACGAGCAGTACTTC
D gene: TRBD1; J gene: TRBJ2-1; clone size: .; V gene: TRBV11-1; CDR3 protein: CASSQHRGSNSGGQFF; CDR3 DNA: TGTGCCAGCAGCCAACACAGGGGTAGCAACAGCGGTGGGCAGTTCTTC
D gene: .; J gene: TRBJ1-1; clone size: few; V gene: TRBV7-9; CDR3 protein: CASSLFGLLMNTEAFF; CDR3 DNA: TGTGCCAGCAGCTTATTCGGCCTCCTTATGAACACTGAAGCTTTCTTT
D gene: TRBD2; J gene: TRBJ2-1; clone size: .; V gene: TRBV14; CDR3 protein: CASSYYRTSGAGNEQFF; CDR3 DNA: TGTGCCAGCAGCTACTATCGGACTAGCGGGGCGGGGAATGAGCAGTTCTTC
D gene: .; J gene: TRBJ1-5; clone size: .; V gene: TRBV6-5; CDR3 protein: CASSPETPRVTQHF; CDR3 DNA: TGTGCCAGCAGTCCGGAGACTCCGAGGGTGACCCAGCATTTT
D gene: .; J gene: TRBJ2-7; clone size: .; V gene: TRBV5-4; CDR3 protein: CASSEDRTGEQYF; CDR3 DNA: TGTGCCAGCAGCGAAGACAGGACGGGAGAGCAGTACTTC
D gene: TRBD1; J gene: TRBJ2-5; clone size: .; V gene: TRBV7-9; CDR3 protein: CASSFGTDQETQYF; CDR3 DNA: TGTGCCAGCAGCTTCGGGACAGACCAAGAGACCCAGTACTTC
D gene: .; J gene: TRBJ1-3; clone size: few; V gene: TRBV5-1; CDR3 protein: CASSLVPQPGNTIYF; CDR3 DNA: TGCGCCAGCAGCTTGGTTCCCCAACCTGGAAACACCATATATTTT
D gene: .; J gene: TRBJ2-3; clone size: .; V gene: TRBV7-8; CDR3 protein: CASSLVIDTQYF; CDR3 DNA: TGTGCCAGCAGCTTAGTGATAGATACGCAGTATTTT
D gene: TRBD1; J gene: TRBJ1-2; clone size: .; V gene: TRBV5-1; CDR3 protein: CASSQTGTEYGYTF; CDR3 DNA: TGCGCCAGCAGCCAAACCGGGACAGAGTATGGCTACACCTTC
D gene: .; J gene: TRBJ2-5; clone size: .; V gene: TRBV7-9; CDR3 protein: CASSLAAAGQETQYF; CDR3 DNA: TGTGCCAGCAGCTTAGCGGCGGCGGGGCAAGAGACCCAGTACTTC
D gene: .; J gene: TRBJ1-1; clone size: few; V gene: TRBV19; CDR3 protein: CASTERTNTEAFF; CDR3 DNA: TGTGCCAGTACGGAACGGACGAACACTGAAGCTTTCTTT
D gene: .; J gene: TRBJ2-3; clone size: .; V gene: TRBV19; CDR3 protein: CASSPQTGTDTQYF; CDR3 DNA: TGTGCCAGTAGTCCACAGACTGGCACAGATACGCAGTATTTT
D gene: TRBD2; J gene: TRBJ2-3; clone size: .; V gene: TRBV5-1; CDR3 protein: CASSPGTSDADTQYF; CDR3 DNA: TGCGCCAGCAGCCCCGGGACTAGCGACGCAGATACGCAGTATTTT
D gene: TRBD1; J gene: TRBJ2-7; clone size: .; V gene: TRBV2; CDR3 protein: CASSVDRGPYEQYF; CDR3 DNA: TGTGCCAGCAGTGTAGATAGGGGGCCGTACGAGCAGTACTTC
D gene: TRBD2; J gene: TRBJ2-2; clone size: .; V gene: TRBV18; CDR3 protein: CASSSTSGNTGELFF; CDR3 DNA: TGTGCCAGCTCATCCACTAGCGGGAACACCGGGGAGCTGTTTTTT
D gene: TRBD1; J gene: TRBJ1-2; clone size: .; V gene: TRBV7-9; CDR3 protein: CASTPSTTGDRGYTF; CDR3 DNA: TGTGCCAGCACTCCCTCCACTACAGGGGATCGTGGCTACACCTTC
D gene: TRBD2; J gene: TRBJ2-1; clone size: .; V gene: TRBV2; CDR3 protein: CASSGTSGTTQFF; CDR3 DNA: TGTGCCAGCAGTGGGACTAGCGGGACCACGCAGTTCTTC
D gene: TRBD1; J gene: TRBJ1-6; clone size: few; V gene: TRBV19; CDR3 protein: CASSMWQGDSPLHF; CDR3 DNA: TGTGCCAGTAGTATGTGGCAGGGGGATTCACCCCTCCACTTT
D gene: .; J gene: TRBJ2-1; clone size: .; V gene: TRBV11-2; CDR3 protein: CASRRPGRWLNEQFF; CDR3 DNA: TGTGCCAGCCGGCGCCCGGGACGTTGGTTAAATGAGCAGTTCTTC
D gene: TRBD1; J gene: TRBJ1-1; clone size: few; V gene: TRBV6-1; CDR3 protein: CASSVLPGQGNTEAFF; CDR3 DNA: TGTGCCAGCAGTGTTCTCCCGGGACAGGGGAACACTGAAGCTTTCTTT